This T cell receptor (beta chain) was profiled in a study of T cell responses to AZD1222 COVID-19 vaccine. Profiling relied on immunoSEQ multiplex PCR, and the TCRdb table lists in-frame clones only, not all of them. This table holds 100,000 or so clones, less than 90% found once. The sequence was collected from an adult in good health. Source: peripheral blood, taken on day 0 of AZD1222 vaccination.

CDR3 loop: CASSSNRGLGYTF. CDR3 nucleotide sequence: TGTGCCAGCAGTTCGAACAGGGGCCTTGGCTACACCTTC. This chain uses TRBV6-2 or TRBV6-3 with TRBJ1-2; TRBD1 matches at 7 bases. Germline trimming cut 4 bases from V and 7 bases from J; bases unmatched to any gene: 6. Germline V gene lookup returns CDR1 MNHEY and CDR2 SVGEGT. The CDR3 has 13 residues.